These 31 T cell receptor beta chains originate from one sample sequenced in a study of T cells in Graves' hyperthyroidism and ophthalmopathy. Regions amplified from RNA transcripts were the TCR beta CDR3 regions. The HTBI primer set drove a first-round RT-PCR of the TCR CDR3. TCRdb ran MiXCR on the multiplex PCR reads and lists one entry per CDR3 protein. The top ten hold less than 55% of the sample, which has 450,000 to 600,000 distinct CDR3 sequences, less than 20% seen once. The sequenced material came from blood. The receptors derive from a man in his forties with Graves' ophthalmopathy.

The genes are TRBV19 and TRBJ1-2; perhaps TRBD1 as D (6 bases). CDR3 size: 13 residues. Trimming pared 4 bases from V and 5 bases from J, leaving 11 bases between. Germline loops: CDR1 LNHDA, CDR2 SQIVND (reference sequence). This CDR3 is CASSTDSRYGYTF. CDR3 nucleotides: TGTGCCAGTAGTACGGACAGTAGATATGGCTACACCTTC.

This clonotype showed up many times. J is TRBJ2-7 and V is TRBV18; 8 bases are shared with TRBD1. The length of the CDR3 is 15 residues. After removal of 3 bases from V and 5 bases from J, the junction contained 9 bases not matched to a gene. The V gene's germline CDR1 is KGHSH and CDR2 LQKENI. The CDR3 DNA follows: TGTGCCAGCTCACCCCGGGACAGGCAATTGAACGAGCAGTACTTC. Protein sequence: CASSPRDRQLNEQYF.

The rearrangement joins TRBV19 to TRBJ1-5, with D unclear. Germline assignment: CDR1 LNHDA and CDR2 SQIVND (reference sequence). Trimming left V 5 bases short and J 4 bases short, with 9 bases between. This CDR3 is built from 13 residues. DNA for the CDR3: TGTGCCAGTAGTGTAAGACCGAATCAGCCCCAGCATTTT. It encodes CASSVRPNQPQHF.

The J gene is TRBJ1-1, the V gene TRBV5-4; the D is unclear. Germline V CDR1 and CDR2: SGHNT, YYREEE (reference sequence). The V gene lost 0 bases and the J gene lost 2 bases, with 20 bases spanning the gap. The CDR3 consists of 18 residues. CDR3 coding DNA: TGTGCCAGCAGCTTGGTAGGGTGGCAGCAAGGACCCAACACTGAAGCTTTCTTT. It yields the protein CASSLVGWQQGPNTEAFF.

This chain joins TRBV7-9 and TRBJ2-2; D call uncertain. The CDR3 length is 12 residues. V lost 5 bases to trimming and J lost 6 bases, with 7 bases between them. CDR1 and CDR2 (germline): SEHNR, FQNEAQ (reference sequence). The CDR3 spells CASSPVPGELFF. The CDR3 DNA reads TGTGCCAGCAGCCCCGTGCCCGGGGAGCTGTTTTTT.

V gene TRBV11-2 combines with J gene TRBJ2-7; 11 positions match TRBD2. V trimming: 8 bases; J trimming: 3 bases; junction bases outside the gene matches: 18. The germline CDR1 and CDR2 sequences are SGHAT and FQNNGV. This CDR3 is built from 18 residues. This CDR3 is CASGYPPTGTSGLYEQYF. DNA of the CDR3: TGTGCCAGCGGATACCCCCCTACCGGGACTAGCGGACTCTACGAGCAGTACTTC.

CDR3 nucleotides: TGTGCCAGCAGTTCCCTTGCCGGGACAGGGGGAAATTCACCCCTCCACTTT. Protein product: CASSSLAGTGGNSPLHF. The chain carries TRBV6-2 or TRBV6-3 and TRBJ1-6, with TRBD1 identical over 11 bases. The length of the CDR3 is 17 residues. Trimming took 4 bases from V and 7 from J; bases not matched to a gene: 9. Germline loops: CDR1 MNHEY, CDR2 SVGEGT.

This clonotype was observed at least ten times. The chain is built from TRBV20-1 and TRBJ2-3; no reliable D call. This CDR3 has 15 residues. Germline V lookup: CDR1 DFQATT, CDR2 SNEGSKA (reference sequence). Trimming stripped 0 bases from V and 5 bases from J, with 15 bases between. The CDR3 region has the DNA TGCAGTGCTAGAGATTGGAGCCCGATCGGAGATACGCAGTATTTT. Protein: CSARDWSPIGDTQYF.

CDR3 in DNA: TGTGCCAGCAGCTTCGGACCTTACACAGATACGCAGTATTTT. Amino acid sequence: CASSFGPYTDTQYF. The V gene is TRBV11-3, the J gene TRBJ2-3, with unresolved D. Trimming pared 3 bases from V and 2 bases from J, leaving 9 bases between. Germline V gene data show CDR1 as SGHNT and CDR2 as YENEEA. The CDR3 is made up of 14 amino acids.

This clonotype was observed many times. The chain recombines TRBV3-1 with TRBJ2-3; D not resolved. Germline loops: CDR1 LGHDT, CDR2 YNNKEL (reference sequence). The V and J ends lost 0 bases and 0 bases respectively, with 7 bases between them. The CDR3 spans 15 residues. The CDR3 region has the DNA TGTGCCAGCAGCCAAGAGGGCAGGAGCACAGATACGCAGTATTTT. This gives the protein CASSQEGRSTDTQYF.

The CDR3 spells CAWSGGRATYYEQYF. The DNA for the CDR3 is TGTGCCTGGAGTGGAGGCAGGGCGACTTACTACGAGCAGTACTTC. The chain is built from TRBV30 and TRBJ2-7, with TRBD1 as a possible D gene (5 bases). V shed 1 base and J shed 3 bases, with 16 bases lying between them. The CDR3 runs 15 residues. Per germline, CDR1 GTSNPN and CDR2 SVGIG (reference sequence).

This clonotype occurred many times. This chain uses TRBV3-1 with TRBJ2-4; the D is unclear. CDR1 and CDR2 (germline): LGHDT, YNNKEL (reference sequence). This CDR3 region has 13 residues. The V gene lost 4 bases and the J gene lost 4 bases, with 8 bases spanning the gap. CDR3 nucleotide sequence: TGTGCCAGCAGCCCAGGCCAGAAAAACATTCAGTACTTC. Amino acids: CASSPGQKNIQYF.

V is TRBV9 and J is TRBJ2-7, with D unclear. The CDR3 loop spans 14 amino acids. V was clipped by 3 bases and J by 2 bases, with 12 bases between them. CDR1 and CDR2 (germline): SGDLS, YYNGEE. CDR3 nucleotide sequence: TGTGCCAGCAGCGAAGGTTTGGGGACCTACGAGCAGTACTTC. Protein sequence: CASSEGLGTYEQYF.

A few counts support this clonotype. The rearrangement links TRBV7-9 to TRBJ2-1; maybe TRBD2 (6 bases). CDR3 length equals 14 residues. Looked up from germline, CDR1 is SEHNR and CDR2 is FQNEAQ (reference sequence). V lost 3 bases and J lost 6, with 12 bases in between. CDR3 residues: CASSLRGGSNEQFF. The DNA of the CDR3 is TGTGCCAGCAGCTTGAGGGGAGGTAGCAATGAGCAGTTCTTC.

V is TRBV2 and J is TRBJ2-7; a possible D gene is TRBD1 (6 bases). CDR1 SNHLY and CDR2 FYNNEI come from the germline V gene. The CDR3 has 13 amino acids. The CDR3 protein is CSIPSRGSYEQYF. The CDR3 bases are TGTTCCATCCCTTCCAGGGGATCCTACGAGCAGTACTTC.

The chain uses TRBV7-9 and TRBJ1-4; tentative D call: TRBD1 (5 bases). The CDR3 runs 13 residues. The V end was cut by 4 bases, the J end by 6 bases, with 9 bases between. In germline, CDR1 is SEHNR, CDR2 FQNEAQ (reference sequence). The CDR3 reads CASSSEGYEKLFF. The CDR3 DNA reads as TGTGCCAGCAGCTCCGAGGGGTATGAAAAACTGTTTTTT. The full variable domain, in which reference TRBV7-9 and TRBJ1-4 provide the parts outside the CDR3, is DTGVSQNPRHKITKRGQNVTFRCDPISEHNRLYWYRQTLGQGPEFLTYFQNEAQLEKSRLLSDRFSAERPKGSFSTLEIQRTEQGDSAMYLCASSSEGYEKLFFGSGTQLSVL.

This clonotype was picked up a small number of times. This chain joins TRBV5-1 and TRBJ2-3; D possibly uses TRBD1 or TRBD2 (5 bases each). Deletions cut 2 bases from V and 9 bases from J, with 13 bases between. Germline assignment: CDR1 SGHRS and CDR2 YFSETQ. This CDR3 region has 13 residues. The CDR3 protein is CASSLYQGRTQYF. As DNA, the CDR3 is TGCGCCAGCAGCTTATATCAGGGACGCACGCAGTATTTT.

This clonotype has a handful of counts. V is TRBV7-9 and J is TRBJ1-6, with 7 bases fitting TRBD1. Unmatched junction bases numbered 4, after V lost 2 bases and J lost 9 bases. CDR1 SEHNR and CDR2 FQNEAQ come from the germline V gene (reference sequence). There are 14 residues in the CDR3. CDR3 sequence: CASSLMYRGSPLHF. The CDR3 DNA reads TGTGCCAGCAGCTTAATGTACAGGGGTTCACCCCTCCACTTT.

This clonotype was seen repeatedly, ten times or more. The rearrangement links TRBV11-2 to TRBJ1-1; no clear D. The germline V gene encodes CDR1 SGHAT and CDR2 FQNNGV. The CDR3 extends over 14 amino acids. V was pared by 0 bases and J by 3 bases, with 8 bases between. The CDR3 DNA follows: TGTGCCAGCAGCTTAGATCTTAGGGACACTGAAGCTTTCTTT. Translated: CASSLDLRDTEAFF.

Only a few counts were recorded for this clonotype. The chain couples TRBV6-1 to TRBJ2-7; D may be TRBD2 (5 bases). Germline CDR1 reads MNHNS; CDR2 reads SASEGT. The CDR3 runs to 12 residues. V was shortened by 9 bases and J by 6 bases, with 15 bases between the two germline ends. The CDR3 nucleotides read TGTGCCAGTTCTCCTGGAGGATTCGAGCAGTACTTC. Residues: CASSPGGFEQYF.

CDR3 nucleotide sequence: TGCGCCAGCAGCCTTAGGACTAGCGCGGGTGAGCAGTTCTTC. This sequence encodes CASSLRTSAGEQFF. The chain uses TRBV5-1 and TRBJ2-1; TRBD2 agrees at 9 bases. Germline lookup yields CDR1 SGHRS and CDR2 YFSETQ. CDR3 size: 14 residues. Losses at the gene ends were 4 bases for V and 9 bases for J; bases not matched to a gene: 8.

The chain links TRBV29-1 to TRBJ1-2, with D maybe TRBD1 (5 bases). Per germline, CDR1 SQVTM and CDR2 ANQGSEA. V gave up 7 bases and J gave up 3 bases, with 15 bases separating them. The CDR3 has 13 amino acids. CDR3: CSAPGSGDYGYTF. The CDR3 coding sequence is TGCAGCGCCCCGGGTTCGGGGGACTATGGCTACACCTTC.

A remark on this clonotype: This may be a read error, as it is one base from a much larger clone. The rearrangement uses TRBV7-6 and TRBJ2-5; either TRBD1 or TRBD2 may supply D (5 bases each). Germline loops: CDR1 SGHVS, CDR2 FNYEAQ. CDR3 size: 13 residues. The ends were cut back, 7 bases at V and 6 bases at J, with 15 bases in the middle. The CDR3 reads CASTFNKGQTQYF. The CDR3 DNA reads TGTGCCAGCACCTTTAATAAGGGACAGACCCAGTACTTC.

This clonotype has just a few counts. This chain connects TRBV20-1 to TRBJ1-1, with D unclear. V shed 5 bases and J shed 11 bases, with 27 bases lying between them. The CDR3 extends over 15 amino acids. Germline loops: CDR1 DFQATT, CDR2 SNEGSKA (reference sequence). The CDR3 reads CSAADPPGEGLSAFF. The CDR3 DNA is TGCAGTGCTGCCGACCCACCCGGGGAGGGCCTTTCGGCTTTCTTT.

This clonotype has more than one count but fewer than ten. In DNA form, the CDR3 reads TGTGCCAGTAGTATAATGGGAGGGACCGGGGAGCTGTTTTTT. It codes for CASSIMGGTGELFF. The chain uses TRBV19 and TRBJ2-2; 7 bases align to TRBD2. Trimming took 2 bases from V and 5 from J; bases not matched to a gene: 2. This CDR3 is 14 amino acids long. Per the germline V gene, CDR1 is LNHDA and CDR2 is SQIVND (reference sequence).

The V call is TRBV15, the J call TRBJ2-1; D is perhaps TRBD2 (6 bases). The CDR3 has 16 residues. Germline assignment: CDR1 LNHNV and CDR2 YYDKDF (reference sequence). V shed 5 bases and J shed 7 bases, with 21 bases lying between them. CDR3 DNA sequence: TGTGCCACCAGCCCTTATGGAGGGCTCCAGCGGAATGAGCAGTTCTTC. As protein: CATSPYGGLQRNEQFF.

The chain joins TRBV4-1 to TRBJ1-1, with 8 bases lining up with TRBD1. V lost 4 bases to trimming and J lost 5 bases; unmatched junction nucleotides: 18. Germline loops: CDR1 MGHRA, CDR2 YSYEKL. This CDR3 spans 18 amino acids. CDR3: CASSPLMPRGRKGTEAFF. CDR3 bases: TGCGCCAGCAGCCCGCTCATGCCCAGGGGGCGTAAGGGGACTGAAGCTTTCTTT.

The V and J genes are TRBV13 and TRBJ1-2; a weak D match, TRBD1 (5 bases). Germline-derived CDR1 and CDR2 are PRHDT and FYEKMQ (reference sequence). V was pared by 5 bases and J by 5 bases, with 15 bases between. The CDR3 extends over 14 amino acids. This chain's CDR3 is CASSANWGRYGYTF. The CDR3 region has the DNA TGTGCCAGCAGCGCAAACTGGGGCCGGTATGGCTACACCTTC.

The CDR3 is CASSPPEGASEKLFF. In DNA, the CDR3 is TGTGCCAGCTCACCACCGGAGGGGGCTAGTGAAAAACTGTTTTTT. The chain couples TRBV18 to TRBJ1-4; TRBD1 matches at 7 bases. Losses at the gene ends were 0 bases for V and 7 bases for J; bases not matched to a gene: 5. CDR1 and CDR2 (germline): KGHSH, LQKENI. The CDR3 spans 15 residues.

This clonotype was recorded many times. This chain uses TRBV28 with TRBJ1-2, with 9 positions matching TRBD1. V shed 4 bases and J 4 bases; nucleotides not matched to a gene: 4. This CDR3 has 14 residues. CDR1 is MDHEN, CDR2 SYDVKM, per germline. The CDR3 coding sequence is TGTGCCAGCAGTTGGGGACAGGGAGCCTATGGCTACACCTTC. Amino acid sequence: CASSWGQGAYGYTF.

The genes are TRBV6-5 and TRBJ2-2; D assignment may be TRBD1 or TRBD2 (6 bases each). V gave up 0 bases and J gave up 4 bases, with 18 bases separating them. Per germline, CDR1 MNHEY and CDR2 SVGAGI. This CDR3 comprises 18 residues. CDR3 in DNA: TGTGCCAGCAGTTACTCACAACAGGGACTTTTCGGCACCGGGGAGCTGTTTTTT. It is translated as CASSYSQQGLFGTGELFF.